What follows are 5 T cell receptor beta chains derived from one specimen sequenced in a study of T cells in Graves' hyperthyroidism and ophthalmopathy. There were TCR beta CDR3 regions amplified from RNA transcripts. The TCR CDR3 was amplified in a first-round RT-PCR using the HTBI primer set. TCRdb reprocessed the multiplex PCR reads with MiXCR, giving one entry per CDR3 protein. The sample lists roughly 640,000 distinct CDR3 sequences; roughly a sixth were seen once. Sequenced material: blood. Receptors originate from a woman aged 40 to 55 with Graves' ophthalmopathy.

The J gene is TRBJ2-3, the V gene TRBV2, with TRBD2 matching 8 bases. The CDR3 sequence is 20 residues long. Trimming removed 6 bases from V and 2 bases from J; junction bases left unmatched: 22. Germline CDR1 and CDR2: SNHLY and FYNNEI. CDR3: CASSFWTLRGERGFTDTQYF. CDR3 bases: TGTGCCAGCAGCTTTTGGACTTTACGGGGTGAGCGGGGGTTCACAGATACGCAGTATTTT.

This clonotype came up many times. The genes are TRBV18 and TRBJ1-5; 7 bases align to TRBD1. V trimming: 5 bases; J trimming: 5 bases; junction bases outside the gene matches: 3. The CDR3 runs 13 residues. The germline V gene has CDR1 KGHSH and CDR2 LQKENI. CDR3 sequence: CASSRDSDQPQHF. The CDR3 region has the DNA TGTGCCAGCTCAAGGGACAGTGATCAGCCCCAGCATTTT.

This clonotype was recorded at least ten times. CDR3 DNA sequence: TGTGCCAGCAGCTTAGCTAGCGGGAGGGCAGATACGCAGTATTTT. Its translation is CASSLASGRADTQYF. The chain links TRBV7-3 to TRBJ2-3; TRBD2 agrees at 12 bases. The V segment lost 2 bases and the J segment 4 bases; nucleotides outside the gene matches: 1. The CDR3 spans 15 residues. Germline V lookup: CDR1 SGHTA, CDR2 FQGTGA.

This clonotype was seen ten or more times. The chain has TRBV5-8 and TRBJ2-7; D may match TRBD1 or TRBD2 (5 bases each). The germline V and J ends were trimmed by 6 bases and 3 bases, with 16 bases remaining between them. The length of the CDR3 is 14 residues. Germline V CDR1 and CDR2: SGHTS, YDEGEE. The CDR3 DNA reads as TGTGCCAGCATCCCCTTCGTGGGGGTCTACGAGCAGTACTTC. It yields the protein CASIPFVGVYEQYF.

This clonotype was detected ten times or more. The gene calls are TRBV2 and TRBJ2-2; 10 nucleotides agree with TRBD2. The germline V gene encodes CDR1 SNHLY and CDR2 FYNNEI. This CDR3 is built from 14 residues. Trimming removed 9 bases from V and 5 bases from J; junction bases left unmatched: 6. As DNA, the CDR3 is TGTGCCAGAACCGGGACTAGCGTGACCGGGGAGCTGTTTTTT. This gives the protein CARTGTSVTGELFF.